This T cell receptor beta chain was identified during a study of beta chain features in type 1 diabetes. V lost 4 bases and J lost 3, with 15 bases in between. Germline CDR1 MNHEY, CDR2 SMNVEV (reference sequence). The CDR3 covers 15 residues. This clone was detected only a few times. The target antigen is unknown. Expressed TCRB transcripts were sequenced because the isolated RNA had all been reverse transcribed beforehand. Only in-frame clones appear in the TCRdb table, and some are missing; sequencing was by immunoSEQ multiplex PCR. The table has under 400,000 clones, about 12% seen once. Study observations and caveats: VDJ junctions from type 1 diabetes patients carried fewer insertions and larger deletions. In every one of the four CD4+ subsets, TCRB CDR3s were moderately but significantly shorter in Type 1 diabetes patients.

The sequenced sample was naive CD4+ T cells from blood. This receptor was taken from a woman in her late teens or twenties with type 1 diabetes. The chain combines TRBV27 with TRBJ1-2; a weak D match, TRBD1 (5 bases). The CDR3 DNA follows: TGTGCCAGCAGTTCCCGTATCCTAGGGGACTATGGCTACACCTTC. This encodes CASSSRILGDYGYTF.